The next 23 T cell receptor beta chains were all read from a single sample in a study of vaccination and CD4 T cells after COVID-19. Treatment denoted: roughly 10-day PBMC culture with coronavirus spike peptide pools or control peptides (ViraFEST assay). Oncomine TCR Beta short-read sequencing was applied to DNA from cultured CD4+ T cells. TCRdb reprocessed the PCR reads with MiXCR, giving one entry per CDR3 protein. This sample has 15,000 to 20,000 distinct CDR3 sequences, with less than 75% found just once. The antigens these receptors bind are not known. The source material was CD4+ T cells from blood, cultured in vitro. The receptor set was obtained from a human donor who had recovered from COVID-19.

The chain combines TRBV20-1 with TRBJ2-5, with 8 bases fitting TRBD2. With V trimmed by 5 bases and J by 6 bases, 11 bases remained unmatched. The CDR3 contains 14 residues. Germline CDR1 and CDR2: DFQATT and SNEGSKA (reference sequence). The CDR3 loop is CSAASREGFKTQYF. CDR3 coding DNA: TGCAGTGCTGCGTCTCGGGAGGGATTTAAGACCCAGTACTTC.

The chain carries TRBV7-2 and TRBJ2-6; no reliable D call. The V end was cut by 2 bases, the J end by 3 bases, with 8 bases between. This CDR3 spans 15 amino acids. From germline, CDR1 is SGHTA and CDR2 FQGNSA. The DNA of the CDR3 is TGTGCCAGCAGCTTAAGACGGAATGGGGCCAACGTCCTGACTTTC. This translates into CASSLRRNGANVLTF.

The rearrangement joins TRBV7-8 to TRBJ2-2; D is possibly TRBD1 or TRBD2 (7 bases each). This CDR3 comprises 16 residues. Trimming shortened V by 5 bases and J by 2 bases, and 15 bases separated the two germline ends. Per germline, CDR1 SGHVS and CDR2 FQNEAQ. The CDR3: CASSPGGGANTGELFF. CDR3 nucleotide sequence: TGTGCCAGCAGCCCAGGGGGGGGGGCAAACACCGGGGAGCTGTTTTTT.

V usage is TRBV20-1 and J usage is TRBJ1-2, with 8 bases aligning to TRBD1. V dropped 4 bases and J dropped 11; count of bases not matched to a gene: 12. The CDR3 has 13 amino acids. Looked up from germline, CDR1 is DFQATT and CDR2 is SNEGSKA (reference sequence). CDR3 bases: TGCAGTGCTACAGGGGGCACTCAGTCGGGATACACCTTC. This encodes CSATGGTQSGYTF.

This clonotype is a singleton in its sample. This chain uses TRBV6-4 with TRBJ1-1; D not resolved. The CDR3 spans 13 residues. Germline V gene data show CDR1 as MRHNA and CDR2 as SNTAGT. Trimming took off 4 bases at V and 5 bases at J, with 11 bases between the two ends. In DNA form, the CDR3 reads TGTGCCAGCAGTGCCCACGAGAGGACTGAAGCTTTCTTT. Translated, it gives CASSAHERTEAFF.

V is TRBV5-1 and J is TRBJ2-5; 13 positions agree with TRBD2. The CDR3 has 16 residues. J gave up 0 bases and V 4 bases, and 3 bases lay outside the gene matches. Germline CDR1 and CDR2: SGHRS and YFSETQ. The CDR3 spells CASSTGTSGNQETQYF. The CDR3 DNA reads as TGCGCCAGCAGCACTGGGACTAGCGGGAACCAAGAGACCCAGTACTTC.

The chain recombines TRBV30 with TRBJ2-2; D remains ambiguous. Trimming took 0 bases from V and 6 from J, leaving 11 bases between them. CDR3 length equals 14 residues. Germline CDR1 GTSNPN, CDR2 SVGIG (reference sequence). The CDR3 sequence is CAWSVPSTPGELFF. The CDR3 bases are TGTGCCTGGAGTGTACCCAGTACGCCCGGGGAGCTGTTTTTT.

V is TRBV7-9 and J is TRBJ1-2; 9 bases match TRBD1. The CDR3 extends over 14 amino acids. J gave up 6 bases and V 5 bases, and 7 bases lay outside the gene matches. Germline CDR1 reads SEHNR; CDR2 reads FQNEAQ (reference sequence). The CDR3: CASSRGTGTNGYTF. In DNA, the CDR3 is TGTGCCAGCAGCCGCGGGACAGGGACAAATGGCTACACCTTC.

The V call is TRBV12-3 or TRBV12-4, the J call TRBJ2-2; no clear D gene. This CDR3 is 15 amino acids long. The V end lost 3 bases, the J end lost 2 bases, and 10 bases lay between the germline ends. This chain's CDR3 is CASSFSSRNTGELFF. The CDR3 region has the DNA TGTGCCAGCAGTTTCTCCTCCCGAAACACCGGGGAGCTGTTTTTT.

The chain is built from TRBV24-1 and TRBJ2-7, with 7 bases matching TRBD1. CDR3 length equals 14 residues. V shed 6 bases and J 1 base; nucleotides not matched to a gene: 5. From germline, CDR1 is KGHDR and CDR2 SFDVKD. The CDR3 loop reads CATSSTRGSYEQYF. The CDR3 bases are TGTGCCACCAGTTCGACCAGGGGGTCCTACGAGCAGTACTTC.

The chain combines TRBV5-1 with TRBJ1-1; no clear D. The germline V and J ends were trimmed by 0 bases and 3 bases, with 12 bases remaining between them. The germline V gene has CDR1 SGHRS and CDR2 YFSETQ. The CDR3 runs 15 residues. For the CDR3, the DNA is TGCGCCAGCAGCTTGGAGGGCAGGCCGGACACTGAAGCTTTCTTT. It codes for CASSLEGRPDTEAFF. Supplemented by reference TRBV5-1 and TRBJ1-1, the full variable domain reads KAGVTQTPRYLIKTRGQQVTLSCSPISGHRSVSWYQQTPGQGLQFLFEYFSETQRNKGNFPGRFSGRQFSNSRSEMNVSTLELGDSALYLCASSLEGRPDTEAFFGQGTRLTVV.

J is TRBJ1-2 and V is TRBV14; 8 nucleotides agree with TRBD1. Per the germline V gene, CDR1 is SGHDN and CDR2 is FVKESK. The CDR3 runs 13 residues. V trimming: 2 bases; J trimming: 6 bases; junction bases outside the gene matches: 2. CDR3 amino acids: CASSQRQGHGYTF. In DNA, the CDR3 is TGTGCCAGCAGCCAAAGACAGGGGCATGGCTACACCTTC.

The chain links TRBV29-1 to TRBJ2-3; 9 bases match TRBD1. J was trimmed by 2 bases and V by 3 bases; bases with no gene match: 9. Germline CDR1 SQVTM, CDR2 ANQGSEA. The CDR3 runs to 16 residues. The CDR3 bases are TGCAGCGTTGATCAGGGGACAGGGTGGAACACAGATACGCAGTATTTT. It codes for CSVDQGTGWNTDTQYF.

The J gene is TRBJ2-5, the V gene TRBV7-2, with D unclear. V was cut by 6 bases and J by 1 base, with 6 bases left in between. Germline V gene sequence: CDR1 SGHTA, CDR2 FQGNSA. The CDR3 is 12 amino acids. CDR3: CASRGGQETQYF. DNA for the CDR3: TGTGCCAGCAGGGGCGGCCAAGAGACCCAGTACTTC.

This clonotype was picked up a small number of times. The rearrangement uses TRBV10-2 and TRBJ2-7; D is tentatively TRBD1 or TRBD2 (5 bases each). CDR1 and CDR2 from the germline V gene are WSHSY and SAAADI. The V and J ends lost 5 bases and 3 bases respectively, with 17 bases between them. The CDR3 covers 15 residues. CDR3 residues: CASSFTGLLFYEQYF. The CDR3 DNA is TGCGCCAGCAGTTTTACAGGACTGCTGTTCTACGAGCAGTACTTC.

CDR3 protein: CASSPSAGTSVTYEQYF. The CDR3 DNA reads as TGTGCCAGCAGCCCCTCCGCCGGGACTAGCGTAACCTACGAGCAGTACTTC. This sequence joins TRBV11-3 and TRBJ2-7; 10 nucleotides match TRBD2. The CDR3 length is 17 residues. The ends lost 5 bases at V and 2 bases at J; junction bases unmatched: 12. CDR1 and CDR2 from the germline V gene are SGHNT and YENEEA.

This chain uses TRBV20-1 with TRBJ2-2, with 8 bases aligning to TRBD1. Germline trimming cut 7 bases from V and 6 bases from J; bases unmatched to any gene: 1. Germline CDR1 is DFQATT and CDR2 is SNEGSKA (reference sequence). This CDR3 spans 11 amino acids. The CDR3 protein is CSGTGSGELFF. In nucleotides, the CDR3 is TGCAGTGGGACAGGGTCCGGGGAGCTGTTTTTT.

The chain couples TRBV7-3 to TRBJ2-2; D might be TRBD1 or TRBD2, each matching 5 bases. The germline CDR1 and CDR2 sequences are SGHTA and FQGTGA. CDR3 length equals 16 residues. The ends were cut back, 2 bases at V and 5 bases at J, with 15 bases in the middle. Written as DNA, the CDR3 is TGTGCCAGCAGCTTAGGGATAAGTGAGGGGACCGGGGAGCTGTTTTTT. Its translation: CASSLGISEGTGELFF.

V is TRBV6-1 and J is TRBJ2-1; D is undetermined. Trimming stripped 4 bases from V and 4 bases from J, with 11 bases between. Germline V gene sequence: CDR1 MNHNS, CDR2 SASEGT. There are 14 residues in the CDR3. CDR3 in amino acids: CASSVVSSYNEQFF. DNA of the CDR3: TGTGCCAGCAGTGTCGTCAGCTCTTACAATGAGCAGTTCTTC.

The CDR3 DNA sequence: TGTGCCAGCAGCGCCACCTCGAGCGGCGCAGTAGGAAGGACCCAGTACTTC. This sequence encodes CASSATSSGAVGRTQYF. J is TRBJ2-5 and V is TRBV7-8; possibly TRBD2 for D (5 bases). The CDR3 runs 17 residues. The ends were cut back, 5 bases at V and 7 bases at J, with 26 bases in the middle. Germline V CDR1 and CDR2: SGHVS, FQNEAQ.

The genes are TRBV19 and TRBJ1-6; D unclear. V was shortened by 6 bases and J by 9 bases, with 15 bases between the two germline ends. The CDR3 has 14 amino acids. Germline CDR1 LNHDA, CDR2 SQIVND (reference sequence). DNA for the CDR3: TGTGCCAGTAGAAAGGGATCGCCGGCTTCACCCCTCCACTTT. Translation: CASRKGSPASPLHF.

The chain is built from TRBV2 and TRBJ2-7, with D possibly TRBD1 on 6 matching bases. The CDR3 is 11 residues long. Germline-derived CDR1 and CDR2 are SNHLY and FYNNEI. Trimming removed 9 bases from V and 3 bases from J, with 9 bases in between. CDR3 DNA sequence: TGTGCCAGTGGGACAATCTACGAGCAGTACTTC. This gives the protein CASGTIYEQYF.

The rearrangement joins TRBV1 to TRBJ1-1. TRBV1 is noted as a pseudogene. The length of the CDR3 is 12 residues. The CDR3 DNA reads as TGCACCAGCAGCCTGTCTTACACTGAAGCTTTCTTT. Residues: CTSSLSYTEAFF.